The sequence of this T cell receptor beta chain was determined in a study of shared clonotypes between healthy human individuals. V was clipped by 6 bases and J by 12 bases; unmatched bases: 14. CDR3 length: 14 residues. In germline, CDR1 is MNHEY, CDR2 SVGAGI. The assay was immunoSEQ multiplex PCR, and TCRdb's table has in-frame clones only and misses some. Of more than 2 million clones in the sample, 85% to 95% were seen once. The J gene is TRBJ2-1, the V gene TRBV6-5; TRBD1 matches at 7 bases. Sequencing was carried out using naive CD4+ T cells sorted from blood. The subset is: CD45RA+ positively selected. The receptor's source is a man aged 18 to 30 in good health. In DNA form, the CDR3 reads TGTGCCAGCAGGAGGGGACAGTTACCCCAAGGGCAGTTCTTC. Amino acid sequence: CASRRGQLPQGQFF.